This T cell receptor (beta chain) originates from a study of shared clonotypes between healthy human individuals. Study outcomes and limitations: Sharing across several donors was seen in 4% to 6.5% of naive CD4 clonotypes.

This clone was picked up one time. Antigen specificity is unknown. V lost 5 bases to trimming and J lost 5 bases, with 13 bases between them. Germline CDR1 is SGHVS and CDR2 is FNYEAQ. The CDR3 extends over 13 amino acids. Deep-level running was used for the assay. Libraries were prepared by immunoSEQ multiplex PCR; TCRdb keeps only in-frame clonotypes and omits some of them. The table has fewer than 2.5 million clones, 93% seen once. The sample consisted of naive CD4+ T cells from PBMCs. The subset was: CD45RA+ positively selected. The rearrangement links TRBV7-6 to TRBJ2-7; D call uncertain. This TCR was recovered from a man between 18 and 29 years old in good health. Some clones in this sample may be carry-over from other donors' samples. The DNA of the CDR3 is TGTGCCAGCAGCGAAAGGTCCGGCCACGAGCAGTACTTC. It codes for CASSERSGHEQYF.